This TCR beta chain was captured in a study of cytomegalovirus exposure and HLA in healthy donors. General study findings and limits: Earlier analysis found most TCR beta V segments productive about 87% or about 30% of the time. The classifier reportedly diagnosed cytomegalovirus status with high specificity and sensitivity.

In the case of this clone: Its antigen is undetermined.

PCR amplification relied on 60 Vbeta primers (plus 13 Jbeta primers). Measured with immunoSEQ multiplex PCR; TCRdb has only the in-frame clones, and not every one. The sample has 80,000 or so clones, nearly 80% seen once. Germline assignment: CDR1 MDHEN and CDR2 SYDVKM. The trim removed 5 bases at V and 4 bases at J, leaving 15 bases unmatched. The CDR3 sequence is 20 residues long. This TCR was recovered from a man between 35 and 55 years old in good health and CMV-seronegative. The sample comprised PBMCs. This rearrangement joins TRBV28 to TRBJ2-6; 12 positions agree with TRBD1. The CDR3 sequence is CASSPPGQGAFPAGANVLTF. In DNA form, the CDR3 reads TGTGCCAGCAGTCCACCGGGACAGGGGGCCTTCCCAGCGGGGGCCAACGTCCTGACTTTC.